One and the same sample provided the 8 T cell receptor beta chains below, sequenced in a study of shared clonotypes between healthy human individuals. CD45RO-negative, CCR7-selected cells formed the naive CD8 fraction, which excluded terminally differentiated effector memory CD45RA+ cells. Clones were sequenced by immunoSEQ multiplex PCR, and TCRdb holds only the in-frame ones, with some missing. The sample yields about 1,900,000 clones, approximately 95% seen once. The sample was naive CD8+ T cells sorted from blood. Receptors originate from a man aged 18 to 30 in good health.

V is TRBV27 and J is TRBJ2-1, with D possibly matching TRBD1 (5 bases). V lost 4 bases and J 0 bases, leaving 10 bases between the germline ends. This CDR3 region has 15 residues. The germline CDR1 and CDR2 sequences are MNHEY and SMNVEV (reference sequence). CDR3 in DNA: TGTGCCAGCAGTTCCGGACAACCCTCCTACAATGAGCAGTTCTTC. It specifies CASSSGQPSYNEQFF.

The rearrangement uses TRBV30 and TRBJ2-3; 13 bases are a match to TRBD2. Germline CDR1 reads GTSNPN; CDR2 reads SVGIG (reference sequence). CDR3 length equals 16 residues. V gave up 3 bases and J gave up 5 bases; unmatched junction bases: 8. CDR3 region: CAWSVGLAGAGDTQYF. CDR3 sequence (DNA): TGTGCCTGGAGCGTAGGACTAGCGGGGGCCGGAGATACGCAGTATTTT.

V and J are TRBV5-6 and TRBJ2-1, with D perhaps given as TRBD1 or TRBD2 (5 bases each). V was shortened by 5 bases and J by 8 bases, with 20 bases between the two germline ends. The length of the CDR3 is 15 residues. The germline V gene has CDR1 SGHDT and CDR2 YYEEEE. Written as DNA, the CDR3 is TGTGCCAGCAGACCTTTGGGGGATCTGGTCGATGAGCAGTTCTTC. Translated, it gives CASRPLGDLVDEQFF. The full variable domain, rest sourced from reference TRBV5-6 and TRBJ2-1, is DAGVTQSPTHLIKTRGQQVTLRCSPKSGHDTVSWYQQALGQGPQFIFQYYEEEERQRGNFPDRFSGHQFPNYSSELNVNALLLGDSALYLCASRPLGDLVDEQFFGPGTRLTVL.

This clone was counted a single time. The CDR3 DNA reads TGCTCCTGGCGGCACGACACCGGGGAGCTGTTTTTT. Protein product: CSWRHDTGELFF. The chain couples TRBV29-1 to TRBJ2-2; D unclear. The germline CDR1 and CDR2 sequences are SQVTM and ANQGSEA. CDR3 size: 12 residues.

The chain is built from TRBV5-4 and TRBJ2-3; possibly TRBD1 or TRBD2 for D (5 bases each). The CDR3 has 15 residues. Germline V CDR1 and CDR2: SGHNT, YYREEE (reference sequence). V gave up 6 bases and J gave up 6 bases, with 20 bases separating them. CDR3 residues: CASTESGRLVDTQYF. CDR3 DNA: TGTGCCAGCACCGAGTCGGGACGCTTAGTCGATACGCAGTATTTT.

About this clone: Other DNA variants within this sample encode the same CDR3. The chain has TRBV27 and TRBJ2-3; 11 nucleotides agree with TRBD2. Losses at the gene ends were 5 bases for V and 2 bases for J; bases not matched to a gene: 6. The CDR3 consists of 16 residues. Germline V gene lookup returns CDR1 MNHEY and CDR2 SMNVEV (reference sequence). The chain's CDR3 is CASSLLAGGSTDTQYF. In DNA form, the CDR3 reads TGTGCCAGCAGTCTTCTAGCGGGAGGATCCACAGATACGCAGTATTTT.

As concerns this clone: Additional DNA sequences in this sample encode the identical CDR3. This chain uses TRBV9 with TRBJ1-1; no firm D call. The V gene's germline CDR1 is SGDLS and CDR2 YYNGEE. The CDR3 is made up of 12 amino acids. V was trimmed by 0 bases and J by 7 bases, leaving 7 bases between them. CDR3 protein: CASSVGEGEAFF. The CDR3 nucleotides are TGTGCCAGCAGCGTAGGAGAGGGTGAAGCTTTCTTT.

The chain uses TRBV25-1 and TRBJ2-5; no clear D gene. The CDR3 spans 13 residues. The ends were cut back, 5 bases at V and 0 bases at J, with 7 bases in the middle. Germline loops: CDR1 MGHDK, CDR2 SYGVNS. The CDR3 nucleotides are TGTGCCAGCAGTAACATAGACCAAGAGACCCAGTACTTC. This translates into CASSNIDQETQYF.